Reported below is one T cell receptor beta chain. In germline, CDR1 is MNHEY, CDR2 SVGEGT. V was trimmed by 6 bases and J by 4 bases, leaving 21 bases between them. The CDR3 length is 16 residues. The data stem from a study of blood T cell repertoires in COVID-19. The method was immunoSEQ multiplex PCR; TCRdb's version includes in-frame clones alone and lacks a portion of them. The repertoire holds about 94,000 clones, with 84% as singletons. The clonotype comes from a man aged 55 to 70 with acute or convalescent COVID-19. The chain employs TRBV6-2 or TRBV6-3 and TRBJ1-2, with TRBD1 as a possible D gene (5 bases). What was sequenced was peripheral blood. DNA for the CDR3: TGTGCCAGCAGCTATTCCTCCAGGGTGCGAACCTATGGCTACACCTTC. Its protein is CASSYSSRVRTYGYTF.